The 21 T cell receptor beta chains presented below share a single source sample, sequenced in a study of T cell responses to AZD1222 COVID-19 vaccine. Using immunoSEQ multiplex PCR, the repertoire was profiled, and TCRdb retains in-frame clones only, with some absent. The sample has about 100,000 clones, around 87% seen once. Material: peripheral blood, obtained 28 days after the second AZD1222 dose. These receptors all come from an adult who received the AZD1222 COVID-19 vaccine.

The chain joins TRBV5-6 to TRBJ2-3, with D perhaps TRBD1 (5 bases). CDR1 SGHDT and CDR2 YYEEEE come from the germline V gene. The CDR3 covers 14 residues. Trimming removed 3 bases at V and 1 base at J, with 9 bases between. CDR3 amino acids: CASSSSRGTDTQYF. The CDR3 coding sequence is TGTGCCAGCAGCTCCAGCAGGGGCACAGATACGCAGTATTTT.

This chain uses TRBV18 with TRBJ2-3; the match to TRBD1 covers 8 bases. The J segment lost 5 bases and the V segment lost 3 bases, leaving 7 bases of the junction unmatched. This CDR3 has 15 amino acids. Germline V gene data show CDR1 as KGHSH and CDR2 as LQKENI. Here the CDR3 DNA reads TGTGCCAGCTCACCCGGACAGGGCGCGGGAGATACGCAGTATTTT. Protein product: CASSPGQGAGDTQYF.

The chain employs TRBV19 and TRBJ2-7; TRBD2 might be the D (5 bases). Between the trimmed V and J ends, which lost 4 bases and 7 bases, there was a span of 20 bases. CDR1 is LNHDA and CDR2 is SQIVND in the germline V gene (reference sequence). This CDR3 has 15 residues. The CDR3 protein is CASSTGGPTPREQYF. CDR3 bases: TGTGCCAGTAGTACTGGCGGGCCTACCCCTCGGGAGCAGTACTTC.

This chain connects TRBV7-3 to TRBJ1-1; TRBD1 agrees at 7 bases. The CDR3 covers 14 residues. Trimming removed 8 bases from V and 3 bases from J; junction bases left unmatched: 9. Germline V gene lookup returns CDR1 SGHTA and CDR2 FQGTGA. CDR3 amino acids: CASPRRGQDTEAFF. Written as DNA, the CDR3 is TGTGCCAGCCCCCGGAGGGGGCAGGACACTGAAGCTTTCTTT.

This chain connects TRBV24-1 to TRBJ1-5; 8 bases are a match to TRBD1. The CDR3 length is 15 residues. V lost 3 bases to trimming and J lost 2 bases; unmatched junction nucleotides: 2. The germline V gene has CDR1 KGHDR and CDR2 SFDVKD. This CDR3 is CATSDATGGNQPQHF. DNA for the CDR3: TGTGCCACCAGTGATGCGACAGGGGGCAATCAGCCCCAGCATTTT.

V is TRBV28 and J is TRBJ2-5; TRBD2 matches 7 bases. This CDR3 has 17 amino acids. Germline CDR1 MDHEN, CDR2 SYDVKM. Germline trimming cut 4 bases from V and 4 bases from J; bases unmatched to any gene: 15. CDR3 amino acids: CASSSQGKAGERETQYF. The CDR3 coding sequence is TGTGCCAGCAGTTCCCAGGGTAAGGCGGGAGAAAGAGAGACCCAGTACTTC.

This chain uses TRBV5-1 with TRBJ2-3, with 8 bases identical to TRBD2. Trimming at V came to 5 bases and at J to 2 bases, leaving 7 bases not matched to a gene. The CDR3 is made up of 15 amino acids. CDR1 SGHRS and CDR2 YFSETQ come from the germline V gene. CDR3 bases: TGCGCCAGCAGTCCGCTAGCGGGCCACACAGATACGCAGTATTTT. Its translation: CASSPLAGHTDTQYF.

The chain is built from TRBV12-3 or TRBV12-4 and TRBJ2-1; D may be TRBD2 (6 bases). The CDR3 has 13 amino acids. The CDR3 here is CASREAVSNEQFF. The DNA of the CDR3 is TGTGCTTCGCGGGAAGCCGTCAGCAATGAGCAGTTCTTC.

The V gene is TRBV10-3, the J gene TRBJ1-5, with D unresolved. Germline V gives CDR1 ENHRY, CDR2 SYGVKD. This CDR3 spans 15 amino acids. With 0 bases removed from V and 0 bases from J, the gap between germline ends came to 6 bases. The CDR3 sequence is CAISESEYSNQPQHF. In nucleotides, the CDR3 is TGTGCCATCAGTGAGTCGGAGTATAGCAATCAGCCCCAGCATTTT.

About this clone itself: At one end, the junction sequence differs from germline, possibly due to a read error. The chain carries TRBV4-2 and TRBJ2-6, with 8 bases fitting TRBD2. Per germline, CDR1 LGHNA and CDR2 YNFKEQ. The CDR3 runs 17 residues. The CDR3 loop reads CASSQDRGGGGANVLTF. The CDR3 DNA reads as TGTGCCAGCAGCCAAGATCGGGGGGGCGGCGGGGCGAACGTCCTGACTTTC.

The chain uses TRBV6-2 or TRBV6-3 and TRBJ2-7; D is ambiguous. Germline V lookup: CDR1 MNHEY, CDR2 SVGEGT. This CDR3 contains 16 residues. V gave up 0 bases and J gave up 2 bases, with 14 bases separating them. Here the CDR3 DNA reads TGTGCCAGCAGTTACTCGTCCAAGACACTCACCTACGAGCAGTACTTC. It is translated as CASSYSSKTLTYEQYF.

The genes are TRBV28 and TRBJ1-2, with D perhaps matching TRBD1 (6 bases). Germline CDR1 MDHEN, CDR2 SYDVKM. Trimming removed 1 base at V and 4 bases at J, with 13 bases between. The CDR3 has 15 amino acids. The chain's CDR3 is CASSLSPGQGYGYTF. The CDR3 bases are TGTGCCAGCAGTTTATCCCCGGGACAAGGCTATGGCTACACCTTC.

This clone was observed a handful of times. The chain carries TRBV7-9 and TRBJ1-1, with D maybe TRBD1 (5 bases). V was clipped by 5 bases and J by 1 base, with 8 bases between them. The CDR3 runs 13 residues. Germline CDR1 and CDR2: SEHNR and FQNEAQ (reference sequence). The CDR3 DNA reads as TGTGCCAGCAGCCAAGGACAGAACACTGAAGCTTTCTTT. It is translated as CASSQGQNTEAFF.

The chain couples TRBV25-1 to TRBJ1-2, with TRBD1 matching over 8 bases. The length of the CDR3 is 15 residues. With 3 bases clipped from V and 5 bases from J, the junction kept 8 bases outside the gene matches. Germline V lookup: CDR1 MGHDK, CDR2 SYGVNS. The CDR3 nucleotides read TGTGCCAGCAGTGAGGACAGGGCCGGTGCGTATGGCTACACCTTC. Translation gives CASSEDRAGAYGYTF.

The chain recombines TRBV7-3 with TRBJ2-5; 9 bases are a match to TRBD2. Per germline, CDR1 SGHTA and CDR2 FQGTGA. There are 16 residues in the CDR3. The ends lost 2 bases at V and 5 bases at J; junction bases unmatched: 9. As DNA, the CDR3 is TGTGCCAGCAGCTTAGGGACTAGCTCAAAGGACGAGACCCAGTACTTC. This encodes CASSLGTSSKDETQYF.

The V call is TRBV7-8, the J call TRBJ1-1; tentatively, D is TRBD1 (6 bases). Between the trimmed V and J ends, which lost 5 bases and 6 bases, there was a span of 16 bases. The germline gives CDR1 SGHVS, CDR2 FQNEAQ. CDR3 length: 14 residues. CDR3 protein: CASSGRGWGAEAFF. The CDR3 DNA sequence: TGTGCCAGCAGCGGCAGGGGATGGGGGGCTGAAGCTTTCTTT.

The genes are TRBV5-1 and TRBJ1-3; TRBD1 agrees at 8 bases. The V gene's germline CDR1 is SGHRS and CDR2 YFSETQ. This CDR3 contains 15 residues. J was trimmed by 0 bases and V by 5 bases; bases with no gene match: 4. The CDR3 coding sequence is TGCGCCAGCAGTCCAGACAGGGGCTCTGGAAACACCATATATTTT. Translated, it gives CASSPDRGSGNTIYF.

This chain joins TRBV11-2 and TRBJ1-1; 7 bases agree with TRBD1. This CDR3 has 16 amino acids. Per the germline V gene, CDR1 is SGHAT and CDR2 is FQNNGV. Unmatched junction bases numbered 15, after V lost 5 bases and J lost 6 bases. This CDR3 reads CASSPRGDRLRSEAFF. The CDR3 DNA follows: TGTGCCAGCAGCCCACGTGGGGACAGATTGAGGTCTGAAGCTTTCTTT.

This chain uses TRBV7-2 with TRBJ1-5, with D unresolved. Deletions cut 8 bases from V and 5 bases from J, with 16 bases between. The CDR3 sequence is 14 residues long. CDR1 and CDR2 from the germline V gene are SGHTA and FQGNSA. The CDR3 DNA reads as TGTGCCAGCGGGCGGGATTTAACCGATCAGCCCCAGCATTTT. This sequence encodes CASGRDLTDQPQHF.

V usage is TRBV7-2 and J usage is TRBJ1-1; D not resolved. CDR1 and CDR2 (germline): SGHTA, FQGNSA. This CDR3 has 13 amino acids. Trimming cost V 4 bases and J 1 base, with 7 bases left between them. CDR3 DNA: TGTGCCAGCAGCTCCTTAGGGAACACTGAAGCTTTCTTT. The encoded protein is CASSSLGNTEAFF.

The genes are TRBV30 and TRBJ2-1, with 8 positions matching TRBD1. Germline V gives CDR1 GTSNPN, CDR2 SVGIG (reference sequence). The V and J ends lost 4 bases and 7 bases, in that order; junction bases with no gene match: 15. This CDR3 spans 16 amino acids. The CDR3 DNA reads as TGTGCCTGGACCCCCTGGGGCGGACAGGGACGGAATGAGCAGTTCTTC. Protein sequence: CAWTPWGGQGRNEQFF.